What follows describes a single TCR beta chain. TCRdb's table, derived via immunoSEQ multiplex PCR, lists solely in-frame clones and lacks some. Of 10,000 or so clones in the sample, approximately 87% are singletons; the top ten hold about 13%. This entry belongs to a study of blood T cell repertoires in COVID-19. The CDR3 consists of 14 residues. Trimming removed 5 bases at V and 4 bases at J, with 12 bases between. Germline CDR1 reads MNHEY; CDR2 reads SVGAGI. The chain links TRBV6-5 to TRBJ2-1, with D possibly matching TRBD2 (5 bases). What was sequenced was peripheral blood. This receptor was taken from a human donor in a cohort sampled during active COVID-19. The CDR3: CASSNVAGYNEQFF. In DNA form, the CDR3 reads TGTGCCAGCAGTAATGTGGCGGGTTACAATGAGCAGTTCTTC.